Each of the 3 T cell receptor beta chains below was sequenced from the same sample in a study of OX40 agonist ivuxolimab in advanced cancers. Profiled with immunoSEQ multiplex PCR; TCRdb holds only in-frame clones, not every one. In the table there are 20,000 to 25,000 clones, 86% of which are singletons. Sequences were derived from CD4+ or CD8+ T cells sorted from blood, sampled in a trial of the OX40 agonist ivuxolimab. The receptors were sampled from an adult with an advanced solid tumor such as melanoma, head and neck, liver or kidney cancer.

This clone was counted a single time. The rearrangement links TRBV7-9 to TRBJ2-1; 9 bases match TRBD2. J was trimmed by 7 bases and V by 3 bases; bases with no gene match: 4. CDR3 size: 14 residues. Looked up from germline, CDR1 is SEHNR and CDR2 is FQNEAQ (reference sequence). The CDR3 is CASSFRGLANEQFF. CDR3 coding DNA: TGTGCCAGCAGCTTTAGGGGACTAGCTAATGAGCAGTTCTTC.

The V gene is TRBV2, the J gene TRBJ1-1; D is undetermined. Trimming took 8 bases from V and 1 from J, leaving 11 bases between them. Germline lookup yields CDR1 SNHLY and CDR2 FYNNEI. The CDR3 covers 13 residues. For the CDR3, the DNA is TGTGCCAGCCGGGCCCGAACGAACACTGAAGCTTTCTTT. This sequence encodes CASRARTNTEAFF. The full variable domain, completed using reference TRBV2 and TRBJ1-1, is EPEVTQTPSHQVTQMGQEVILRCVPISNHLYFYWYRQILGQKVEFLVSFYNNEISEKSEIFDDQFSVERPDGSNFTLKIRSTKLEDSAMYFCASRARTNTEAFFGQGTRLTVV.

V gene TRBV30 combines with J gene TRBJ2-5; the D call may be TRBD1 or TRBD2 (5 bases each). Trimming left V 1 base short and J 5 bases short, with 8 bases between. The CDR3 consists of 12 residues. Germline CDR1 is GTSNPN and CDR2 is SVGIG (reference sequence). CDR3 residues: CAWSEGRETQYF. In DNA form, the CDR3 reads TGTGCCTGGAGTGAGGGACGGGAGACCCAGTACTTC. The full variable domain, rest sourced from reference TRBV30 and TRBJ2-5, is SQTIHQWPATLVQPVGSPLSLECTVEGTSNPNLYWYRQAAGRGLQLLFYSVGIGQISSEVPQNLSASRPQDRQFILSSKKLLLSDSGFYLCAWSEGRETQYFGPGTRLLVL.